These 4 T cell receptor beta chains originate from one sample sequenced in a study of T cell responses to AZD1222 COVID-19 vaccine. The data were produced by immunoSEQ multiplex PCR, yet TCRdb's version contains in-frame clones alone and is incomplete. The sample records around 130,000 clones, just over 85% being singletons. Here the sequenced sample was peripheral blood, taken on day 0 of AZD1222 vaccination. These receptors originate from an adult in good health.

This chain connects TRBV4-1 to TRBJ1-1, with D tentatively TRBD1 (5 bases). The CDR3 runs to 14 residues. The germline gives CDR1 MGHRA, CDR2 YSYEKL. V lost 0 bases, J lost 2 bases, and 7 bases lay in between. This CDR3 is CASSQETVNTEAFF. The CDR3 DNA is TGCGCCAGCAGCCAAGAGACAGTTAACACTGAAGCTTTCTTT.

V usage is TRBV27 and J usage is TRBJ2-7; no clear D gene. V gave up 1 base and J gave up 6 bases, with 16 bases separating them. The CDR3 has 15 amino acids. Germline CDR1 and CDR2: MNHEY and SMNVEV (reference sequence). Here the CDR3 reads CASSLYQDPTGEQYF. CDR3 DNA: TGTGCCAGCAGTTTATATCAGGACCCTACTGGCGAGCAGTACTTC.

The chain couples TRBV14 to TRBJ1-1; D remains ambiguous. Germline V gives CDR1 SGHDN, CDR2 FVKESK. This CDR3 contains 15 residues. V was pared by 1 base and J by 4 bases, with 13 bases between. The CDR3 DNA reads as TGTGCCAGCAGCCAAGGCGTTGGGTTGGGCACTGAAGCTTTCTTT. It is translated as CASSQGVGLGTEAFF.

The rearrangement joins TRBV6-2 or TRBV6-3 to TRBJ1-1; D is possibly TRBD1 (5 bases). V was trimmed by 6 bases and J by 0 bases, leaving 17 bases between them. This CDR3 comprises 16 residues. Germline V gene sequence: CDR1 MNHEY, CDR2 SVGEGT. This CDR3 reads CASSPGRGMVNTEAFF. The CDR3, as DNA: TGTGCCAGCAGCCCCGGTCGGGGGATGGTGAACACTGAAGCTTTCTTT.